The 20 T cell receptor beta chains given below trace back to one sample, sequenced in a study of blood T cell repertoires in COVID-19. This table comes from immunoSEQ multiplex PCR, and its TCRdb copy is limited to in-frame clones, with some not included. The data hold 300,000 to 450,000 clones, with 85% observed a single time. The sequenced material came from peripheral blood. Receptors originate from a woman aged 18-30 years with acute or convalescent COVID-19.

This clone was detected only a few times. The chain uses TRBV18 and TRBJ2-7, with 11 bases fitting TRBD2. CDR1 is KGHSH and CDR2 is LQKENI in the germline V gene. The CDR3 totals 15 residues. V shed 4 bases and J 2 bases; nucleotides not matched to a gene: 4. The CDR3 is CASSLTSGGAYEQYF. The CDR3 region has the DNA TGTGCCAGCTCACTTACTAGCGGGGGTGCCTACGAGCAGTACTTC.

V gene TRBV11-2 combines with J gene TRBJ2-2; D is uncertain. The germline V and J ends were trimmed by 0 bases and 1 base, with 6 bases remaining between them. This CDR3 comprises 15 residues. The V gene's germline CDR1 is SGHAT and CDR2 FQNNGV. The CDR3 DNA follows: TGTGCCAGCAGCTTAGATCCTAGGAACACCGGGGAGCTGTTTTTT. This codes for CASSLDPRNTGELFF.

The chain is built from TRBV27 and TRBJ2-7; 10 positions match TRBD1. The V segment lost 6 bases and the J segment 2 bases; nucleotides outside the gene matches: 13. CDR3 length: 17 amino acids. Germline V gene data show CDR1 as MNHEY and CDR2 as SMNVEV (reference sequence). CDR3 nucleotides: TGTGCCAGCAGAATTACCTTTCCGGGACAGGGGACCTACGAGCAGTACTTC. It encodes CASRITFPGQGTYEQYF.

This rearrangement joins TRBV24-1 to TRBJ2-2, with no clear D. The CDR3 is 14 amino acids. Germline-derived CDR1 and CDR2 are KGHDR and SFDVKD. Trimming removed 2 bases at V and 2 bases at J, with 5 bases between. The CDR3 coding sequence is TGTGCCACCAGTGATTATAGTAACACCGGGGAGCTGTTTTTT. It encodes CATSDYSNTGELFF.

The chain joins TRBV5-6 to TRBJ2-2; TRBD2 aligns across 7 bases. With 1 base clipped from V and 6 bases from J, the junction kept 9 bases outside the gene matches. There are 16 residues in the CDR3. CDR1 and CDR2 from the germline V gene are SGHDT and YYEEEE. The CDR3 loop reads CASSLINGLVAGELFF. Written as DNA, the CDR3 is TGTGCCAGCAGCTTGATTAATGGACTAGTAGCCGGGGAGCTGTTTTTT.

V is TRBV6-6 and J is TRBJ1-1; the D is unclear. From germline, CDR1 is MNHNY and CDR2 SVGAGI (reference sequence). This CDR3 is built from 14 residues. The germline V and J ends were trimmed by 4 bases and 3 bases, with 12 bases remaining between them. The CDR3 here is CASSFPRRDTEAFF. The CDR3 nucleotides read TGTGCCAGCAGTTTCCCGCGGAGGGACACTGAAGCTTTCTTT.

The J gene is TRBJ1-6, the V gene TRBV6-1; D call uncertain. V lost 1 base and J lost 9, with 13 bases in between. This CDR3 is built from 15 residues. CDR1 MNHNS and CDR2 SASEGT come from the germline V gene. Here the CDR3 DNA reads TGTGCCAGCAGTGAAGAAGCGGGAAAGGGTTCACCCCTCCACTTT. Translating gives CASSEEAGKGSPLHF.

The V gene is TRBV7-2, the J gene TRBJ2-1, with TRBD2 identical over 9 bases. The germline V gene encodes CDR1 SGHTA and CDR2 FQGNSA. Trimming at V came to 0 bases and at J to 6 bases, leaving 12 bases not matched to a gene. The CDR3 is made up of 18 amino acids. The CDR3: CASSLAPPLAGNSNEQFF. CDR3 in DNA: TGTGCCAGCAGCTTAGCACCCCCCCTAGCGGGAAACTCCAATGAGCAGTTCTTC.

V and J are TRBV25-1 and TRBJ2-3; 7 bases map to TRBD1. Germline CDR1 MGHDK, CDR2 SYGVNS. The CDR3 runs 17 residues. With 0 bases clipped from V and 1 base from J, the junction kept 7 bases outside the gene matches. The CDR3, as DNA: TGTGCCAGCAGTGAATATCGGGGTGGACAGGGCACAGATACGCAGTATTTT. This sequence encodes CASSEYRGGQGTDTQYF.

This chain joins TRBV5-1 and TRBJ2-1; no clear D gene. Germline-derived CDR1 and CDR2 are SGHRS and YFSETQ. The CDR3 totals 13 residues. V lost 0 bases and J lost 7, with 8 bases in between. This CDR3 is CASSLDFGNEQFF. CDR3 bases: TGCGCCAGCAGCTTGGACTTCGGGAATGAGCAGTTCTTC.

V usage is TRBV9 and J usage is TRBJ1-4; TRBD1 aligns across 8 bases. The CDR3 runs 14 residues. J lost 7 bases, V lost 0 bases, and 2 bases had no gene match. The germline CDR1 and CDR2 sequences are SGDLS and YYNGEE. CDR3 region: CASSVEQGVEKLFF. CDR3 DNA sequence: TGTGCCAGCAGCGTAGAACAGGGGGTTGAAAAACTGTTTTTT.

The J gene is TRBJ2-5, the V gene TRBV5-1; D ambiguous. Germline assignment: CDR1 SGHRS and CDR2 YFSETQ. The V gene lost 0 bases and the J gene lost 4 bases, with 13 bases spanning the gap. The CDR3 length is 15 residues. As DNA, the CDR3 is TGCGCCAGCAGCTTGGGTTGGGCATCAGGAGAGACCCAGTACTTC. This gives the protein CASSLGWASGETQYF.

This clone was picked up a small number of times. V usage is TRBV30 and J usage is TRBJ2-7; 10 bases line up with TRBD2. The CDR3 is 14 amino acids. V shed 4 bases, J shed 0 bases, and the junction held 3 bases outside the gene matches. The germline CDR1 and CDR2 sequences are GTSNPN and SVGIG (reference sequence). The CDR3 DNA sequence: TGTGCCTGGAAACTAGCGGGGATCTCCTACGAGCAGTACTTC. It specifies CAWKLAGISYEQYF.

The rearrangement links TRBV29-1 to TRBJ2-7, with 7 bases matching TRBD1. V lost 5 bases, J lost 2 bases, and 0 bases stayed unmatched. This CDR3 has 11 residues. CDR1 is SQVTM, CDR2 ANQGSEA, per germline. This CDR3 is CSVQGAYEQYF. The CDR3 DNA reads as TGCAGCGTTCAGGGGGCCTACGAGCAGTACTTC.

This clone was seen a handful of times. CDR3: CATSDPTFSGRTNEQFF. CDR3 bases: TGTGCCACCAGTGACCCCACATTTAGCGGGAGAACGAATGAGCAGTTCTTC. This chain uses TRBV24-1 with TRBJ2-1; 9 bases line up with TRBD2. The V segment lost 4 bases and the J segment 7 bases; nucleotides outside the gene matches: 13. Germline CDR1 and CDR2: KGHDR and SFDVKD. The CDR3 contains 17 residues.

This clone was found a few times. The chain recombines TRBV12-3 or TRBV12-4 with TRBJ1-2; the D gene is possibly TRBD1 (6 bases). With 5 bases removed from V and 2 bases from J, the gap between germline ends came to 6 bases. The CDR3 extends over 12 amino acids. The CDR3 region is CASSQGNYGYTF. Written as DNA, the CDR3 is TGTGCCAGCAGTCAGGGGAACTATGGCTACACCTTC.

The V and J genes are TRBV18 and TRBJ1-2, with 7 bases fitting TRBD1. The V gene end was trimmed by 6 bases and the J gene end by 4 bases; junction bases not matched to a gene: 11. The CDR3 is 15 residues long. CDR1 is KGHSH, CDR2 LQKENI, per germline. The chain's CDR3 is CASSPSWDSTYGYTF. CDR3 DNA sequence: TGTGCCAGCTCCCCTAGCTGGGACAGTACCTATGGCTACACCTTC. The full variable domain, with the rest looked up from reference TRBV18 and TRBJ1-2, is NAGVMQNPRHLVRRRGQEARLRCSPMKGHSHVYWYRQLPEEGLKFMVYLQKENIIDESGMPKERFSAEFPKEGPSILRIQQVVRGDSAAYFCASSPSWDSTYGYTFGSGTRLTVV.

The CDR3 protein is CASSLGTWEGTEAFF. The CDR3 bases are TGCGCCAGCAGCTTGGGGACATGGGAAGGCACTGAAGCTTTCTTT. V gene TRBV5-1 combines with J gene TRBJ1-1, with a weak D call TRBD1 (5 bases). Germline V lookup: CDR1 SGHRS, CDR2 YFSETQ. The V and J ends lost 0 bases and 4 bases respectively, with 13 bases between them. CDR3 size: 15 residues.

V and J are TRBV12-3 or TRBV12-4 and TRBJ1-1; D ambiguous. This CDR3 is built from 13 residues. V gave up 10 bases and J gave up 5 bases, with 17 bases separating them. CDR3 DNA: TGTGCCACCGAGCCACACACGGGTACTGAAGCTTTCTTT. As protein: CATEPHTGTEAFF.

This CDR3 is CASSQVPRAREYEQYF. As DNA, the CDR3 is TGCGCCAGCAGCCAAGTCCCACGCGCAAGGGAGTACGAGCAGTACTTC. V gene TRBV4-1 combines with J gene TRBJ2-7; D may be TRBD2 (5 bases). This CDR3 has 16 amino acids. Germline values: CDR1 MGHRA, CDR2 YSYEKL. V shed 1 base and J shed 4 bases, with 17 bases lying between them.